Listed below are T cell receptor beta chains from one sample, sequenced in a study of Graves' ophthalmopathy and Graves' hyperthyroidism. TCRdb called the multiplex PCR reads again in MiXCR, with one record for every CDR3 protein. The repertoire holds about 1.1 million distinct CDR3 sequences, 35% to 40% seen once, with 11% in the top ten. Sequencing was performed on peripheral blood or thyroid tissue (not recorded which). Source of these receptors: an adult man with Graves' hyperthyroidism. Both conserved end residues are part of each CDR3. A D gene is named only where the DNA matches it firmly. Only part of the rows carry a size: once, few, many, or a class if the clone is expanded.

NA	TRBV12-3/TRBV12-4	TRBJ2-7	NA	TGTGCCAGCAGCCACTACGAGGGGGGTGGCTACGAGCAGTACTTC	CASSHYEGGGYEQYF
NA	TRBV29-1	TRBJ1-1	TRBD1	TGCAGTTACGGACAGGGACAGGGGAACACTGAAGCTTTCTTT	CSYGQGQGNTEAFF
NA	TRBV10-3	TRBJ2-7	NA	TGTGCCAGCAGTTACTCAGCCGCAACCTACGAGCAGTACTTC	CASSYSAATYEQYF
many	TRBV7-2	TRBJ2-2	NA	TGTGCCAGCAGCTTAATTAGGACACAGAACACCGGGGAGCTGTTTTTT	CASSLIRTQNTGELFF
NA	TRBV4-1	TRBJ2-7	TRBD2	TGCGCCAGGACGACTAGCCGCACCTACGAGCAGTGCTTC	CARTTSRTYEQCF
few	TRBV6-2/TRBV6-3	TRBJ2-5	TRBD2	TGTGCCAGCAAGATGGGGTCTAGCGGCCAAGAGACCCAGTACTTC	CASKMGSSGQETQYF
NA	TRBV10-2	TRBJ1-6	NA	TGTGCCAGCAGTCCAACGCTCGGGTCCTATAATTCACCCCTCCACTTT	CASSPTLGSYNSPLHF
many	TRBV5-8	TRBJ1-1	NA	TGTGCCAGCAGCGAGGGACCGAGGGACACTGAAGCTTTCTTT	CASSEGPRDTEAFF
NA	TRBV2	TRBJ2-5	TRBD1	TGTGCCAGCAGGTTAGGGGGCGCGAGTTTGGCAGAGACCCAGTACTTC	CASRLGGASLAETQYF
many	TRBV20-1	TRBJ1-1	TRBD1	TGCAGTGCTAACCGGGACAGGGTTTTCACTGAAGCTTTCTTT	CSANRDRVFTEAFF
NA	TRBV20-1	TRBJ1-5	NA	TGCAGTGCGGAACTAGCTAGCGGCGAAGAGACCCAGCATTTT	CSAELASGEETQHF
NA	TRBV5-5	TRBJ1-2	NA	TGTGCCAGCAGCTTGTGGGATACTAACTATGGCTACACCTTC	CASSLWDTNYGYTF
many	TRBV7-2	TRBJ1-5	NA	TGTGCCAGCAGCTTAGGAGGACAGACCAATCAGCCCCAGCATTTT	CASSLGGQTNQPQHF
few	TRBV20-1	TRBJ2-7	TRBD2	TGCAGTGCTAGTAAACCGGGACTAGCGGGAGGAAGAATAGTGTACGAGCAGTACTTC	CSASKPGLAGGRIVYEQYF
NA	TRBV12-3/TRBV12-4	TRBJ1-6	NA	TGTGCCAGCAGTTTGGGGGGGATGAATTCACCCCTCCACTTT	CASSLGGMNSPLHF
few	TRBV7-8	TRBJ2-7	NA	TGTGCCAGCAGCCGAGGACAGGAGGGCTACGAGCAGTACTTC	CASSRGQEGYEQYF
few	TRBV24-1	TRBJ2-1	NA	TGTGCCACCAGTGATTTGCAGGGTAGGCAGTTCTTC	CATSDLQGRQFF
NA	TRBV20-1	TRBJ2-7	TRBD2	TGCAGTGCTAGAGATTTCGGGACTAGCGGGAAATACGAGCAGTACTTC	CSARDFGTSGKYEQYF
NA	TRBV7-9	TRBJ1-6	NA	TGTGCCAGCTCCCGGGGTGCGGCAGGAAATTCACCCCTCCACTTT	CASSRGAAGNSPLHF
NA	TRBV7-8	TRBJ1-1	NA	TGTGCCTGCAGCGTTGTGAGGGGTGACACTGAAGCTTTCTTT	CACSVVRGDTEAFF
NA	TRBV4-1	TRBJ2-5	TRBD2	TGCGCCAGCAGCCAAGGTCGGGGGGTCGGGGAGACCCAGTACTTC	CASSQGRGVGETQYF
NA	TRBV7-2	TRBJ2-5	NA	TGTGCCAGCAGCGCGCCGGTGGGACCTGTGACCCAGTACTTC	CASSAPVGPVTQYF
few	TRBV6-1	TRBJ2-7	NA	TGTGCCGGATCCTTGGTAGCCAACTACGAGCAGTACTTC	CAGSLVANYEQYF
NA	TRBV5-4	TRBJ2-7	NA	TGTGCCACCGGGGAGATTGGGGAGCAGTACTTC	CATGEIGEQYF
few	TRBV11-2	TRBJ2-2	NA	TGTGCCAGCAGCTCCACCGGGAAAGGGAACACCGGGGAGCTGTTTTTT	CASSSTGKGNTGELFF
few	TRBV7-9	TRBJ1-5	TRBD1	TGTGCCAGCAGCTTAGATCCCTGGGACAGGAGATATAGCAATCAGCCCCAGCATTTT	CASSLDPWDRRYSNQPQHF
NA	TRBV6-5	TRBJ1-1	NA	TGTGCCAGCAATACCGCGGGGAGAAACACTGAAGCTTTCTTT	CASNTAGRNTEAFF